The source of this TCR beta chain is a study of blood T cell repertoires in COVID-19. Study details: Samples taken during acute and convalescent COVID-19 were collected in the United States, Italy and Spain. T cells, B-cell-depleted T cells, or PBMCs supplied cDNA or gDNA.

The repertoire was sequenced with immunoSEQ multiplex PCR; TCRdb's copy has only in-frame clones and lacks some. The sample lists under 300,000 clones, around 83% occurring once. The CDR3 length is 14 residues. Unmatched junction bases numbered 13, after V lost 8 bases and J lost 7 bases. From germline, CDR1 is SNHLY and CDR2 FYNNEI. This clonotype was sampled from a man aged 40-55 years who had recovered from COVID-19. The rearrangement joins TRBV2 to TRBJ1-2, with 7 bases fitting TRBD1. Sequenced sample: peripheral blood. For the CDR3, the DNA is TGTGCCAGCCGGGGACAGTCAACCTCTCGTGGCTACACCTTC. Translating gives CASRGQSTSRGYTF. Full variable domain (outside the CDR3, taken from reference TRBV2 and TRBJ1-2): EPEVTQTPSHQVTQMGQEVILRCVPISNHLYFYWYRQILGQKVEFLVSFYNNEISEKSEIFDDQFSVERPDGSNFTLKIRSTKLEDSAMYFCASRGQSTSRGYTFGSGTRLTVV.